The following is a T cell receptor beta chain sequence with its context. Antigen specificity is unknown. Trimming cost V 3 bases and J 2 bases, with 22 bases left between them. The CDR3 loop spans 18 amino acids. The germline CDR1 and CDR2 sequences are MGHRA and YSYEKL. The sample comes from a study of shared clonotypes between healthy human individuals. Study overall: Every donor yielded three CD4 naive, three CD4 memory, two CD8 naive and one CD8 memory plate. Whole-study results and caveats: Rarefaction gave evidence that sorted-subset sequencing remained incomplete despite large depth.

Several immunoSEQ plates received, in even portions, the genomic DNA of each subset. Using immunoSEQ multiplex PCR, the repertoire was profiled, and TCRdb retains in-frame clones only, with some absent. The data show 2 million to 3 million clones, roughly 93% seen once. The receptor's source is a man between 18 and 35 years old in good health. Some clones in this sample may be carry-over from other donors' samples. The chain carries TRBV4-1 and TRBJ1-1; no clear D. The sequenced material came from naive CD4+ T cells from PBMCs. Subset given: CD45RA+ positively selected. The DNA of the CDR3 is TGCGCCAGCAGCCACACAACGGCTCGGGCAGGCTTTAACACTGAAGCTTTCTTT. Amino acids: CASSHTTARAGFNTEAFF.